One T cell receptor (beta chain) is described in this entry. This entry comes from a study of blood T cell repertoires in COVID-19. Per germline, CDR1 SGHRS and CDR2 YFSETQ. With 4 bases removed from V and 0 bases from J, the gap between germline ends came to 16 bases. The CDR3 contains 16 residues. TCRdb's table, derived via immunoSEQ multiplex PCR, lists solely in-frame clones and lacks some. The sample has fewer than 350,000 clones; over 75% are singletons. The rearrangement uses TRBV5-1 and TRBJ1-1; a possible D gene is TRBD1 (5 bases). This TCR was recovered from a woman in her 40s who had recovered from COVID-19. Specimen: PBMCs or T cells enriched from blood (not recorded which). The CDR3 region is CASSPYLQALNTEAFF. The CDR3 nucleotides read TGCGCCAGCAGCCCGTACCTACAGGCTTTGAACACTGAAGCTTTCTTT.